Below are 29 T cell receptor beta chains sequenced from a single sample in a study of T cell responses to AZD1222 COVID-19 vaccine. Repertoires were generated with immunoSEQ multiplex PCR, while TCRdb's copy carries only in-frame clones and drops some. The sample includes more than 110,000 clones, 93% of them seen just once. The input for sequencing was peripheral blood, taken on day 0 of AZD1222 vaccination. The receptor source for this set is an adult in good health.

V and J are TRBV12-5 and TRBJ1-1, with TRBD1 as a possible D gene (5 bases). Between the trimmed V and J ends, which lost 5 bases and 5 bases, there was a span of 15 bases. The CDR3 consists of 14 residues. Germline CDR1 reads LGHNT; CDR2 reads FRNRAP. The CDR3 coding sequence is TGTGCTAGTGGTCCACGGGGGGAAAGGACTGAAGCTTTCTTT. Amino acid sequence: CASGPRGERTEAFF.

This chain connects TRBV4-3 to TRBJ1-2, with 9 nucleotides matching TRBD1. Germline assignment: CDR1 LGHNA and CDR2 YSLEER. CDR3 length: 15 residues. The trim removed 3 bases at V and 7 bases at J, leaving 9 bases unmatched. The CDR3, as DNA: TGCGCCAGCAGCCACCGGACAGGGGAAAACCTTGGCTACACCTTC. It encodes CASSHRTGENLGYTF.

The chain combines TRBV3-1 (or the pseudogene TRBV3-2) with TRBJ2-3, with D possibly matching TRBD2 (6 bases). Trimming stripped 4 bases from V and 0 bases from J, with 14 bases between. CDR1 is LGHDT and CDR2 is YNNKEL in the germline V gene (reference sequence). The CDR3 has 16 amino acids. The DNA of the CDR3 is TGTGCCAGCAGCCGACGGGTGGGGGGTAGCACAGATACGCAGTATTTT. It is translated as CASSRRVGGSTDTQYF.

The chain couples TRBV5-1 to TRBJ2-3; 15 bases match TRBD2. V was pared by 0 bases and J by 2 bases, with 16 bases of the junction left unmatched. Germline CDR1 is SGHRS and CDR2 is YFSETQ. The CDR3 is 22 amino acids. The CDR3 nucleotides are TGCGCCAGCAGCTTGGGCCGGACTAGCGGGGGGGCCCCGCGGAACCCCACAGATACGCAGTATTTT. Translated, it gives CASSLGRTSGGAPRNPTDTQYF. Full variable domain (rest looked up from reference TRBV5-1 and TRBJ2-3): KAGVTQTPRYLIKTRGQQVTLSCSPISGHRSVSWYQQTPGQGLQFLFEYFSETQRNKGNFPGRFSGRQFSNSRSEMNVSTLELGDSALYLCASSLGRTSGGAPRNPTDTQYFGPGTRLTVL.

The V call is TRBV9, the J call TRBJ1-2; D uncertain. This CDR3 comprises 13 residues. In germline, CDR1 is SGDLS, CDR2 YYNGEE. Trimming removed 0 bases at V and 3 bases at J, with 6 bases between. CDR3 sequence: CASSVEADYGYTF. The CDR3 bases are TGTGCCAGCAGCGTAGAGGCAGACTATGGCTACACCTTC.

The chain recombines TRBV6-5 with TRBJ2-2; D unresolved. This CDR3 comprises 13 residues. V shed 5 bases and J shed 4 bases, with 8 bases lying between them. Germline V CDR1 and CDR2: MNHEY, SVGAGI. The CDR3 DNA follows: TGTGCCAGCAGTATAATATTCACCGGGGAGCTGTTTTTT. This sequence encodes CASSIIFTGELFF.

The V and J genes are TRBV19 and TRBJ1-2; D gene uncertain. The CDR3 is 15 amino acids. Germline V gene sequence: CDR1 LNHDA, CDR2 SQIVND (reference sequence). Trimming shortened V by 4 bases and J by 6 bases, and 18 bases separated the two germline ends. CDR3: CASSTFLGGPDGYTF. In nucleotides, the CDR3 is TGTGCCAGTAGTACTTTCCTAGGCGGCCCGGATGGCTACACCTTC.

The CDR3 here is CASSRASTGGETQYF. The CDR3 nucleotides read TGTGCCAGCAGCAGGGCTTCTACGGGAGGCGAGACCCAGTACTTC. This chain uses TRBV7-6 with TRBJ2-5; 7 bases align to TRBD2. In germline, CDR1 is SGHVS, CDR2 FNYEAQ. V shed 5 bases and J 5 bases; nucleotides not matched to a gene: 11. The CDR3 is 15 amino acids.

The V gene is TRBV6-2 or TRBV6-3, the J gene TRBJ2-3; D assignment may be TRBD1 or TRBD2 (6 bases each). Germline values: CDR1 MNHEY, CDR2 SVGEGT. V dropped 3 bases and J dropped 5 bases, with 21 bases sitting between them. This CDR3 region has 17 residues. CDR3 residues: CASSYVGGFGDGDTQYF. CDR3 sequence (DNA): TGTGCCAGCAGTTATGTAGGGGGGTTTGGAGACGGAGATACGCAGTATTTT.

Concerning this clone itself: The sample has other DNA sequences that encode this CDR3 too. The chain uses TRBV4-1 and TRBJ2-7, with D perhaps matching TRBD2 (6 bases). This CDR3 has 12 residues. V shed 1 base and J shed 6 bases, with 7 bases lying between them. Germline-derived CDR1 and CDR2 are MGHRA and YSYEKL. CDR3 protein: CASSQVGGEQYF. The DNA of the CDR3 is TGCGCCAGCAGCCAAGTGGGGGGCGAGCAGTACTTC.

This chain links TRBV5-1 with TRBJ2-7; 8 positions agree with TRBD1. The CDR3 has 12 amino acids. V lost 4 bases, J lost 6 bases, and 3 bases stayed unmatched. The germline V gene has CDR1 SGHRS and CDR2 YFSETQ. The DNA of the CDR3 is TGCGCCAGCAGCCTCGACAGGGGCGAGCAGTACTTC. Translated: CASSLDRGEQYF.

This clone was seen a single time. The chain carries TRBV24-1 and TRBJ2-7; D is perhaps TRBD1 (6 bases). The CDR3 extends over 12 amino acids. Germline V gene sequence: CDR1 KGHDR, CDR2 SFDVKD. The V end lost 5 bases, the J end lost 4 bases, and 8 bases lay between the germline ends. The CDR3 loop is CATSARGYEQYF. The CDR3 DNA follows: TGTGCCACCAGTGCCAGGGGTTACGAGCAGTACTTC.

This clone showed up just a few times. J is TRBJ1-3 and V is TRBV5-1; perhaps TRBD1 as D (6 bases). Per germline, CDR1 SGHRS and CDR2 YFSETQ. This CDR3 spans 16 amino acids. Trimming stripped 0 bases from V and 0 bases from J, with 10 bases between. CDR3 residues: CASSLAQGYSGNTIYF. The DNA for the CDR3 is TGCGCCAGCAGCTTGGCACAGGGCTACTCTGGAAACACCATATATTTT.

V is TRBV7-8 and J is TRBJ1-5, with a weak D call TRBD1 (6 bases). Germline assignment: CDR1 SGHVS and CDR2 FQNEAQ. The CDR3 has 17 amino acids. V lost 5 bases and J lost 4, with 21 bases in between. The DNA for the CDR3 is TGTGCCAGCAGCCTCCGGTGGGGCAGGGGAGAAAATCAGCCCCAGCATTTT. It is translated as CASSLRWGRGENQPQHF.

The gene calls are TRBV30 and TRBJ1-2; D is uncertain. This CDR3 spans 11 amino acids. V lost 1 base and J 8 bases, leaving 8 bases between the germline ends. CDR1 GTSNPN and CDR2 SVGIG come from the germline V gene (reference sequence). The CDR3 DNA reads as TGTGCCTGGAGTGCTGTCGGCGGCTACACCTTC. This gives the protein CAWSAVGGYTF. The complete variable domain, with remaining parts taken from reference TRBV30 and TRBJ1-2, reads SQTIHQWPATLVQPVGSPLSLECTVEGTSNPNLYWYRQAAGRGLQLLFYSVGIGQISSEVPQNLSASRPQDRQFILSSKKLLLSDSGFYLCAWSAVGGYTFGSGTRLTVV.

This chain uses TRBV19 with TRBJ2-3; TRBD2 agrees at 9 bases. Germline V gene data show CDR1 as LNHDA and CDR2 as SQIVND (reference sequence). V lost 7 bases, J lost 9 bases, and 17 bases stayed unmatched. CDR3 length equals 16 residues. Here the CDR3 reads CASKPIEAGGLDTQYF. As DNA, the CDR3 is TGTGCCAGTAAACCCATTGAAGCGGGGGGCCTCGACACGCAGTATTTT.

V is TRBV4-3 and J is TRBJ2-5; D unclear. Germline-derived CDR1 and CDR2 are LGHNA and YSLEER. V lost 2 bases and J 2 bases, leaving 0 bases between the germline ends. The CDR3 totals 11 residues. CDR3 nucleotides: TGCGCCAGCAGCCAACAAGAGACCCAGTACTTC. This encodes CASSQQETQYF.

The rearrangement uses TRBV5-4 and TRBJ1-4; 8 bases are shared with TRBD1. The germline gives CDR1 SGHNT, CDR2 YYREEE (reference sequence). After removal of 1 base from V and 7 bases from J, the junction contained 6 bases not matched to a gene. The CDR3 covers 15 residues. CDR3 region: CASSLQGAGSEKLFF. CDR3 DNA sequence: TGTGCCAGCAGCTTGCAGGGGGCTGGGAGTGAAAAACTGTTTTTT.

The rearrangement links TRBV2 to TRBJ2-7; TRBD1 agrees at 9 bases. Germline CDR1 and CDR2: SNHLY and FYNNEI. This CDR3 region has 16 residues. The J segment lost 3 bases and the V segment lost 7 bases, leaving 13 bases of the junction unmatched. CDR3: CASIVSGTGSSYEQYF. Here the CDR3 DNA reads TGTGCCAGCATAGTGAGTGGGACAGGGTCAAGCTACGAGCAGTACTTC.

The genes are TRBV7-6 and TRBJ2-3, with a tentative D call TRBD1 (5 bases). The CDR3 loop spans 15 amino acids. The germline V gene encodes CDR1 SGHVS and CDR2 FNYEAQ. V dropped 1 base and J dropped 3 bases, with 11 bases sitting between them. CDR3 residues: CASSLEGQGTDTQYF. DNA of the CDR3: TGTGCCAGCAGCTTAGAGGGGCAGGGAACAGATACGCAGTATTTT.

The chain joins TRBV7-6 to TRBJ2-1; TRBD2 agrees at 8 bases. Trimming at V came to 1 base and at J to 9 bases, leaving 8 bases not matched to a gene. The CDR3 consists of 15 residues. Germline loops: CDR1 SGHVS, CDR2 FNYEAQ. CDR3 sequence: CASSLGRGGHSEQFF. The CDR3 DNA reads TGTGCCAGCAGCTTAGGTCGCGGGGGGCACAGTGAGCAGTTCTTC.

The chain links TRBV10-3 to TRBJ1-5, with a possible D match to TRBD1 (5 bases). V lost 6 bases, J lost 11 bases, and 17 bases lay in between. The CDR3 is 13 amino acids. In germline, CDR1 is ENHRY, CDR2 SYGVKD. The CDR3 bases are TGTGCCATCAGACCACAGGAAGCGTGGGCCCAGCATTTT. Protein sequence: CAIRPQEAWAQHF.

The V call is TRBV30, the J call TRBJ1-2; tentative D call: TRBD1 (6 bases). Germline V lookup: CDR1 GTSNPN, CDR2 SVGIG (reference sequence). CDR3 length equals 12 residues. Between the trimmed V and J ends, which lost 2 bases and 8 bases, there was a span of 12 bases. In nucleotides, the CDR3 is TGTGCCTGGAGTAGGGGGAGCGAGGGCTACACCTTC. As protein: CAWSRGSEGYTF.

The chain recombines TRBV28 with TRBJ1-2, with a possible D match to TRBD1 (6 bases). The length of the CDR3 is 15 residues. V shed 2 bases and J shed 7 bases, with 17 bases lying between them. From germline, CDR1 is MDHEN and CDR2 SYDVKM. The CDR3 DNA reads as TGTGCCAGCAGTTTAACAGGGCATATCCCGGGTGGCTACACCTTC. Protein sequence: CASSLTGHIPGGYTF.

Here the CDR3 DNA reads TGTGCCAGCAGGGCAGGCCCGAACACTGAAGCTTTCTTT. Translated: CASRAGPNTEAFF. V gene TRBV28 combines with J gene TRBJ1-1, with D uncertain. V was clipped by 6 bases and J by 1 base, with 9 bases between them. This CDR3 region has 13 residues. Germline values: CDR1 MDHEN, CDR2 SYDVKM.

The rearrangement joins TRBV12-5 to TRBJ1-2; 7 bases line up with TRBD1. Germline V gives CDR1 LGHNT, CDR2 FRNRAP. Unmatched junction bases numbered 6, after V lost 2 bases and J lost 6 bases. CDR3 length: 14 amino acids. CDR3 amino acids: CASGLPGQVHGYTF. The CDR3 DNA follows: TGTGCTAGTGGTTTGCCCGGACAGGTACATGGCTACACCTTC.

The gene calls are TRBV28 and TRBJ1-5, with TRBD1 matching 8 bases. Trimming cost V 5 bases and J 2 bases; bases outside gene matches: 5. CDR3 length: 15 amino acids. Germline values: CDR1 MDHEN, CDR2 SYDVKM. CDR3 DNA: TGTGCCAGCAGTCTCCAGACAGGGGGCAATCAGCCCCAGCATTTT. The encoded protein is CASSLQTGGNQPQHF. Full variable domain (rest looked up from reference TRBV28 and TRBJ1-5): DVKVTQSSRYLVKRTGEKVFLECVQDMDHENMFWYRQDPGLGLRLIYFSYDVKMKEKGDIPEGYSVSREKKERFSLILESASTNQTSMYLCASSLQTGGNQPQHFGDGTRLSIL.

The chain employs TRBV11-2 and TRBJ2-5; unclear D gene. The CDR3 runs 12 residues. With 1 base removed from V and 4 bases from J, the gap between germline ends came to 4 bases. CDR1 and CDR2 (germline): SGHAT, FQNNGV. CDR3 nucleotide sequence: TGTGCCAGCAGCTTAGTAACAGAGACCCAGTACTTC. Its translation: CASSLVTETQYF. Filled out from reference TRBV11-2 and TRBJ2-5, the complete variable domain reads EAGVAQSPRYKIIEKRQSVAFWCNPISGHATLYWYQQILGQGPKLLIQFQNNGVVDDSQLPKDRFSAERLKGVDSTLKIQPAKLEDSAVYLCASSLVTETQYFGPGTRLLVL.

The V and J genes are TRBV11-1 and TRBJ1-6, with D hard to call. The V gene lost 5 bases and the J gene lost 5 bases, with 10 bases spanning the gap. CDR1 and CDR2 (germline): SGHAT, FQDESV (reference sequence). There are 14 residues in the CDR3. As DNA, the CDR3 is TGTGCCAGCAGCGTATCCCTCGATAATTCACCCCTCCACTTT. It is translated as CASSVSLDNSPLHF.